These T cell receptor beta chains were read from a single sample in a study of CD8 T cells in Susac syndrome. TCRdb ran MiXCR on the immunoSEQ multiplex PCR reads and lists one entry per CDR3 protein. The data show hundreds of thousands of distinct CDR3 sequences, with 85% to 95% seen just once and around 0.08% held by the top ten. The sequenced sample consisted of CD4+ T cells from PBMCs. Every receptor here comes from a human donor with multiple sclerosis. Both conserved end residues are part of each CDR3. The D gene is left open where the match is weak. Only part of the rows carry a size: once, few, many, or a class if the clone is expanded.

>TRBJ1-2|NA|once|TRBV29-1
CSVEFPGQTNYGYTF
TGCAGCGTTGAATTCCCTGGACAGACTAACTATGGCTACACCTTC
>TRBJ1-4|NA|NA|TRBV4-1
CASSQGRGQSATNEKLFF
TGCGCCAGCAGCCAAGGTCGAGGGCAGTCAGCAACTAATGAAAAACTGTTTTTT
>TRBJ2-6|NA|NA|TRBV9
CASSVVTASPGANVLTF
TGTGCCAGCAGCGTAGTGACCGCTTCTCCTGGGGCCAACGTCCTGACTTTC
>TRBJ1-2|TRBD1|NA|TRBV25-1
CASSPGTGARGYTF
TGTGCCAGCAGCCCCGGGACAGGGGCGCGGGGCTACACCTTC
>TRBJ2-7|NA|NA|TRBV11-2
CASRPTGIHEQYF
TGTGCCAGCAGACCTACAGGGATCCACGAGCAGTACTTC
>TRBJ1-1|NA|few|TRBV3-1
CASSPSPDTEAFF
TGTGCCAGCAGCCCAAGCCCAGACACTGAAGCTTTCTTT
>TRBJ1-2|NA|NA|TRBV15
CATSRDRFSGYTF
TGTGCCACCAGCAGAGATCGTTTCTCCGGCTACACCTTC
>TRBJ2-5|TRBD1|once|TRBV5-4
CASSSGQGVQETQYF
TGTGCCAGCAGCTCCGGACAGGGAGTACAAGAGACCCAGTACTTC
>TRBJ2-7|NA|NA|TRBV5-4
CASSGPRNGEQYF
TGTGCCAGCAGCGGGCCAAGAAACGGGGAGCAGTACTTC
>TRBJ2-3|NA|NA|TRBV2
CASSDRVGTQYF
TGTGCCAGCAGTGACAGGGTTGGTACGCAGTATTTT
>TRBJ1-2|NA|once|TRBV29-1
CSVETLPNGYTF
TGCAGCGTTGAGACCCTCCCAAACGGCTACACCTTC
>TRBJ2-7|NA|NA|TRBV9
CASSVAPQGSYEQYF
TGTGCCAGCAGCGTAGCCCCACAGGGCTCCTACGAGCAGTACTTC
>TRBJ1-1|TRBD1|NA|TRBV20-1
CSVPGTANTEAFF
TGCAGTGTCCCGGGGACAGCGAACACTGAAGCTTTCTTT
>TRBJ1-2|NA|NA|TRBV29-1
CSVVRDYGYTF
TGCAGCGTTGTGAGAGACTATGGCTACACCTTC
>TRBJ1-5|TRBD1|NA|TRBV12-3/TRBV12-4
CASRPNPGQGDQPQHF
TGTGCCAGCAGACCGAACCCGGGACAGGGGGATCAGCCCCAGCATTTT
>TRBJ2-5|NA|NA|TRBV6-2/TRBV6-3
CAAGNSRTETQYF
TGTGCCGCAGGGAATAGCCGTACGGAGACCCAGTACTTC
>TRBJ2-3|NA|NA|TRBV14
CASSGLFLDTQYF
TGTGCCAGCAGTGGCCTTTTTCTAGATACGCAGTATTTT
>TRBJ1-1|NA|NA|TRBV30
CAWISNAGVTEAFF
TGTGCCTGGATATCGAATGCAGGGGTAACTGAAGCTTTCTTT
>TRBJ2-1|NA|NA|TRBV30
CAWSSGTHSVQFF
TGTGCCTGGAGCTCAGGGACCCACTCGGTGCAGTTCTTC
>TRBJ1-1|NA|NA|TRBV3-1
CASSQVMLGSLAKHREMNTEAFF
TGTGCCAGCAGCCAAGTTATGCTCGGATCATTAGCCAAGCACAGAGAGATGAACACTGAAGCTTTCTTT
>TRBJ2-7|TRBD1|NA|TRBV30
CAWNDRGSIYEQYF
TGTGCCTGGAACGACAGGGGCAGTATCTACGAGCAGTACTTC
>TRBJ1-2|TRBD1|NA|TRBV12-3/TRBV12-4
CASRTLGQGGYTF
TGTGCCAGCAGGACCCTAGGACAGGGTGGCTACACCTTC
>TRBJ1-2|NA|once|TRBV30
CAWSISGLGYTF
TGTGCCTGGAGTATCTCAGGGCTTGGCTACACCTTC
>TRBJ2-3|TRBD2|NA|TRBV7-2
CASSSTYGGAGDTQYF
TGTGCCAGCAGCTCAACCTACGGGGGGGCTGGAGATACGCAGTATTTT
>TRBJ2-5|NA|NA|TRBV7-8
CASSLVLARSGETQYF
TGTGCCAGCAGCTTGGTCCTAGCCAGATCGGGAGAGACCCAGTACTTC
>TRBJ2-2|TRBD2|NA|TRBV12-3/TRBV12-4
CASSLGGTGELFF
TGTGCCAGCAGTTTGGGAGGGACCGGGGAGCTGTTTTTT
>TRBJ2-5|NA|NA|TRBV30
CAWSEQETQYF
TGTGCCTGGAGTGAGCAAGAGACCCAGTACTTC
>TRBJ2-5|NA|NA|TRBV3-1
CASSSTRPETQYF
TGTGCCAGCAGCTCCACCCGCCCGGAGACCCAGTACTTC
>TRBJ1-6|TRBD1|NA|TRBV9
CASSVAGQGPLLHF
TGTGCCAGCAGCGTAGCCGGACAGGGGCCGCTCCTCCACTTT
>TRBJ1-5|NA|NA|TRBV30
CAWSTGDNQPQHF
TGTGCCTGGAGCACAGGTGACAATCAGCCCCAGCATTTT
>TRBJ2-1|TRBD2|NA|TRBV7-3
CASSRTSGGYNEQFF
TGTGCCAGCAGCCGGACTAGCGGGGGTTACAATGAGCAGTTCTTC
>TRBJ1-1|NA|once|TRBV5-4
CASSLGGVKTEAFF
TGTGCCAGCAGCTTGGGAGGGGTCAAAACTGAAGCTTTCTTT
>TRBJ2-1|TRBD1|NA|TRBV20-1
CSGEGQGYNEQFF
TGCAGTGGAGAGGGACAGGGGTACAATGAGCAGTTCTTC
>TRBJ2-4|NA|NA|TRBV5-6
CASSHTGLAKNIQYF
TGTGCCAGCAGCCACACAGGGTTAGCCAAAAACATTCAGTACTTC
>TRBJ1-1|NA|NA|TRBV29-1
CSAARTPTEAFF
TGCAGCGCAGCGAGAACTCCCACTGAAGCTTTCTTT
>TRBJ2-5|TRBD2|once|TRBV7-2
CASSLEARGGRETQYF
TGTGCCAGCAGCTTAGAGGCGCGGGGGGGCCGAGAGACCCAGTACTTC
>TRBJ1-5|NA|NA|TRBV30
CAWSVSPLEPQHF
TGTGCCTGGAGTGTATCCCCGTTAGAGCCCCAGCATTTT
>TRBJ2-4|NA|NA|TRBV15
CATSTSVGGIQYF
TGTGCCACCAGCACTTCAGTTGGGGGCATTCAGTACTTC
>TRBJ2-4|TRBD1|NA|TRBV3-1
CASSPFAGTGKNIQYF
TGTGCCAGCAGCCCCTTCGCCGGGACAGGGAAAAACATTCAGTACTTC
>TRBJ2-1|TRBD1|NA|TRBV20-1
CSARGMGTGNNEQFF
TGCAGTGCTAGAGGAATGGGGACAGGGAACAATGAGCAGTTCTTC
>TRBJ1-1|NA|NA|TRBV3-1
CASSQVGGGTEAFF
TGTGCCAGCAGCCAAGTCGGGGGGGGCACTGAAGCTTTCTTT
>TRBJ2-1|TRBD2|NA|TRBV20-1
CSAKVSGASSYNEQFF
TGCAGTGCGAAAGTTAGCGGGGCGAGCTCCTACAATGAGCAGTTCTTC
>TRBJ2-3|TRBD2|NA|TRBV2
CASKSRGGTDTQYF
TGTGCCAGCAAGTCGCGGGGGGGCACAGATACGCAGTATTTT
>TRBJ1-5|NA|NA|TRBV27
CASSSLGGKSNQPQHF
TGTGCCAGCAGCAGTCTAGGGGGGAAAAGCAATCAGCCCCAGCATTTT
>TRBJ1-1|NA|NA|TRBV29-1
CSVSDNTEAFF
TGCAGCGTTTCTGATAACACTGAAGCTTTCTTT
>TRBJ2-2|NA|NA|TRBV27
CASGWDAGELFF
TGTGCCAGCGGATGGGATGCCGGGGAGCTGTTTTTT
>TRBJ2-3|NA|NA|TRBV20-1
CSARYLKSTDTQYF
TGCAGTGCTCGCTACCTAAAAAGCACAGATACGCAGTATTTT